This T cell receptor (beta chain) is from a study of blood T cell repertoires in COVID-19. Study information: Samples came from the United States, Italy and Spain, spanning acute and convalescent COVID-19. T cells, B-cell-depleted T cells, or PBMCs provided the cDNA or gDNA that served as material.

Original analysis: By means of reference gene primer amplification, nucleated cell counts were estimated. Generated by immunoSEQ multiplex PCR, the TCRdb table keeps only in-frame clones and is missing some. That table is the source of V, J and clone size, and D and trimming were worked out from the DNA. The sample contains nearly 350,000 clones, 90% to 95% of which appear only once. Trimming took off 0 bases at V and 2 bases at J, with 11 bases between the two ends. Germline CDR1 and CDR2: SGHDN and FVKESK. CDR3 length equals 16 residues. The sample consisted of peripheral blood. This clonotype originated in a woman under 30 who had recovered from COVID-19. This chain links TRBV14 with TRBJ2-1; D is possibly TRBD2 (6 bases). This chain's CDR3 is CASSQDNGGTYNEQFF. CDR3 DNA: TGTGCCAGCAGCCAAGACAACGGGGGAACCTACAATGAGCAGTTCTTC.